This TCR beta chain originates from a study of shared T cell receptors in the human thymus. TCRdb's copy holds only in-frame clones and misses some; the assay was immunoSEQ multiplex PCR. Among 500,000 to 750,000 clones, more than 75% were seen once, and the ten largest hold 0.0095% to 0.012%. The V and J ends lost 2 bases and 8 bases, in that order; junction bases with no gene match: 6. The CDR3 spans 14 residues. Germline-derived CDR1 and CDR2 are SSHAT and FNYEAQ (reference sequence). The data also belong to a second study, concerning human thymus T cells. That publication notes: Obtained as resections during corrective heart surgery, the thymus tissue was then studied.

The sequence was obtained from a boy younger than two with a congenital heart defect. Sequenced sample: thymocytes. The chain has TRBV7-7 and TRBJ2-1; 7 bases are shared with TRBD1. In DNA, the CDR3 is TGTGCCAGCAGCTTACAAGCAGGGACAGATGAGCAGTTCTTC. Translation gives CASSLQAGTDEQFF.